Listed below are T cell receptor beta chains from one sample, sequenced in a study of identical twins. TCRdb analysed the 5' RACE reads with MiXCR anew, one entry per CDR3 protein. The data hold about 810,000 distinct CDR3 sequences, with 9% to 15% observed a single time. These data were also filed under a second study, of yellow fever vaccine responses in identical twins.

The sequenced sample was PBMCs. Receptor source: a woman between 18 and 30 years old in good health. CDR3s include the opening cysteine and the closing phenylalanine or tryptophan. The order of the fields is J gene, D gene, V gene, clone size, CDR3 protein, CDR3 DNA. A D gene is named only where the DNA matches it firmly. Size is stated for part of the rows, as once, few or many counts, or as a class when the clone is expanded.

J gene: TRBJ1-1; D gene: .; V gene: TRBV9; clone size: few; CDR3 protein: CASTGGGGEAFF; CDR3 DNA: TGTGCCAGCACCGGGGGCGGGGGAGAAGCTTTCTTT
J gene: TRBJ2-7; D gene: TRBD2; V gene: TRBV20-1; clone size: .; CDR3 protein: CSASQAGGAYEQYF; CDR3 DNA: TGCAGTGCTAGTCAAGCGGGGGGAGCCTACGAGCAGTACTTC
J gene: TRBJ2-7; D gene: .; V gene: TRBV5-6; clone size: few; CDR3 protein: CASSSTRFDYEQYF; CDR3 DNA: TGTGCCAGCAGCTCTACTCGGTTTGACTACGAGCAGTACTTC
J gene: TRBJ2-2; D gene: .; V gene: TRBV4-1; clone size: .; CDR3 protein: CASSQDRGRTGELFF; CDR3 DNA: TGCGCCAGCAGCCAAGATCGGGGGCGAACCGGGGAGCTGTTTTTT
J gene: TRBJ1-6; D gene: TRBD1; V gene: TRBV12-3/TRBV12-4; clone size: .; CDR3 protein: CASSEPGQPNSPLHF; CDR3 DNA: TGTGCCAGCAGTGAACCGGGACAGCCGAATTCACCCCTCCACTTT
J gene: TRBJ1-1; D gene: TRBD1; V gene: TRBV19; clone size: few; CDR3 protein: CASSLGTGTATEAFF; CDR3 DNA: TGTGCCAGTAGTCTCGGGACAGGTACGGCCACTGAAGCTTTCTTT
J gene: TRBJ2-7; D gene: TRBD1; V gene: TRBV10-3; clone size: few; CDR3 protein: CAISPIPGQGIYEQYF; CDR3 DNA: TGTGCCATCAGTCCAATACCGGGACAGGGTATCTACGAGCAGTACTTC
J gene: TRBJ2-7; D gene: .; V gene: TRBV12-3/TRBV12-4; clone size: many; CDR3 protein: CASSSRSSGYEQYF; CDR3 DNA: TGTGCCAGCAGTTCCCGATCGTCCGGCTACGAGCAGTACTTC
J gene: TRBJ2-7; D gene: TRBD2; V gene: TRBV25-1; clone size: few; CDR3 protein: CASSDPRAGGYEQYF; CDR3 DNA: TGTGCCAGCAGTGATCCGAGAGCGGGAGGCTACGAGCAGTACTTC
J gene: TRBJ2-7; D gene: .; V gene: TRBV27; clone size: .; CDR3 protein: CASSPSVRGRTYEQYF; CDR3 DNA: TGTGCCAGCAGCCCAAGTGTCAGGGGTCGGACCTACGAGCAGTACTTC
J gene: TRBJ2-7; D gene: TRBD2; V gene: TRBV2; clone size: .; CDR3 protein: CASSGLAGAYEQYF; CDR3 DNA: TGTGCCAGCAGCGGACTAGCGGGAGCCTACGAGCAGTACTTC
J gene: TRBJ2-2; D gene: .; V gene: TRBV3-1; clone size: .; CDR3 protein: CASSQDRSYRSGELFF; CDR3 DNA: TGTGCCAGCAGCCAAGATCGAAGTTATCGGTCGGGGGAGCTGTTTTTT
J gene: TRBJ2-7; D gene: TRBD2; V gene: TRBV12-3/TRBV12-4; clone size: many; CDR3 protein: CASRGLADYEQYF; CDR3 DNA: TGTGCCAGCAGGGGACTAGCGGACTACGAGCAGTACTTC
J gene: TRBJ2-6; D gene: .; V gene: TRBV10-3; clone size: .; CDR3 protein: CAISETTQGLISGANVLTF; CDR3 DNA: TGTGCCATCAGTGAGACGACTCAGGGGCTTATCTCTGGGGCCAACGTCCTGACTTTC
J gene: TRBJ2-3; D gene: .; V gene: TRBV20-1; clone size: .; CDR3 protein: CSANIPMGPPDTQYF; CDR3 DNA: TGCAGTGCTAACATTCCCATGGGGCCTCCAGATACGCAGTATTTT
J gene: TRBJ2-1; D gene: .; V gene: TRBV15; clone size: .; CDR3 protein: CATEDALLPYNEQFF; CDR3 DNA: TGTGCCACTGAGGACGCCCTTCTCCCCTACAATGAGCAGTTCTTC
J gene: TRBJ1-5; D gene: TRBD1; V gene: TRBV28; clone size: few; CDR3 protein: CASRQGDRANQPQHF; CDR3 DNA: TGTGCCAGCAGACAGGGGGACAGGGCTAATCAGCCCCAGCATTTT
J gene: TRBJ1-6; D gene: TRBD1; V gene: TRBV28; clone size: .; CDR3 protein: CASSLPKTGPSSYNSPLHF; CDR3 DNA: TGTGCCAGCAGTTTACCCAAGACAGGGCCAAGCTCCTATAATTCACCCCTCCACTTT
J gene: TRBJ2-3; D gene: TRBD2; V gene: TRBV3-1; clone size: .; CDR3 protein: CASSQGRLAASTDTQYF; CDR3 DNA: TGTGCCAGCAGCCAAGGCAGACTAGCCGCTAGCACAGATACGCAGTATTTT
J gene: TRBJ1-1; D gene: TRBD1; V gene: TRBV3-1; clone size: .; CDR3 protein: CASSRDREDAEAFF; CDR3 DNA: TGTGCCAGCAGTCGGGACAGGGAAGACGCTGAAGCTTTCTTT
J gene: TRBJ2-3; D gene: .; V gene: TRBV6-2/TRBV6-3; clone size: few; CDR3 protein: CASTLGPGRARDTDTQYF; CDR3 DNA: TGTGCCAGCACCCTCGGGCCCGGTCGGGCCAGAGACACAGATACGCAGTATTTT
J gene: TRBJ2-1; D gene: TRBD2; V gene: TRBV5-1; clone size: many; CDR3 protein: CASSLGSGSRSYNEQFF; CDR3 DNA: TGCGCCAGCAGCTTGGGTAGCGGGAGTAGATCCTACAATGAGCAGTTCTTC
J gene: TRBJ2-3; D gene: TRBD2; V gene: TRBV2; clone size: .; CDR3 protein: CASRGTSGGPGYF; CDR3 DNA: TGTGCCAGCAGGGGGACTAGCGGGGGCCCGGGGTATTTT
J gene: TRBJ2-3; D gene: .; V gene: TRBV5-1; clone size: few; CDR3 protein: CASSLVAFSTDTQYF; CDR3 DNA: TGCGCCAGCAGCTTGGTGGCGTTCAGCACAGATACGCAGTATTTT
J gene: TRBJ1-6; D gene: .; V gene: TRBV7-9; clone size: few; CDR3 protein: CASSLLWGVHSPLHF; CDR3 DNA: TGTGCCAGCAGCCTCCTGTGGGGTGTGCATTCACCCCTCCACTTT
J gene: TRBJ1-5; D gene: .; V gene: TRBV3-1; clone size: few; CDR3 protein: CASSQVGNQPQHF; CDR3 DNA: TGTGCCAGCAGCCAAGTCGGGAACCAGCCCCAGCATTTT
J gene: TRBJ2-7; D gene: TRBD1; V gene: TRBV29-1; clone size: many; CDR3 protein: CSVLTGFSYEQYF; CDR3 DNA: TGCAGCGTTTTGACAGGGTTCTCCTACGAGCAGTACTTC
J gene: TRBJ2-4; D gene: .; V gene: TRBV15; clone size: .; CDR3 protein: CATSREAGTSTLAKNIQYF; CDR3 DNA: TGTGCCACCAGCAGAGAGGCAGGGACGTCGACATTAGCCAAAAACATTCAGTACTTC
J gene: TRBJ2-7; D gene: .; V gene: TRBV7-2; clone size: .; CDR3 protein: CASSRPLDEQHF; CDR3 DNA: TGTGCCAGCAGCCGCCCGTTAGACGAGCAGCACTTC
J gene: TRBJ2-3; D gene: .; V gene: TRBV29-1; clone size: few; CDR3 protein: CSVAELLTSTDTQYF; CDR3 DNA: TGCAGCGTTGCTGAGCTCCTGACTAGCACAGATACGCAGTATTTT